The 27 T cell receptor beta chains below come from one sample, sequenced in a study of T-cell memory formation after mild COVID-19. From the 5' RACE reads, TCRdb called clonotypes with MiXCR, one entry per CDR3 protein. The data show over 300,000 distinct CDR3 sequences, roughly 20% seen once. Sequencing used PBMCs or a T cell subset sorted from them (not recorded which). These receptors were collected from a young man who had mild COVID-19 (a few samples of this study predate the infection). Cell type and time point are not known.

The chain has TRBV7-2 and TRBJ1-4; possible D gene TRBD1, 5 bases. The germline CDR1 and CDR2 sequences are SGHTA and FQGNSA. V was shortened by 3 bases and J by 4 bases, with 9 bases between the two germline ends. The CDR3 is 14 amino acids. CDR3 amino acids: CASSFAGFNEKLFF. The CDR3 bases are TGTGCCAGCAGCTTCGCAGGGTTTAATGAAAAACTGTTTTTT.

The chain combines TRBV20-1 with TRBJ2-1, with 7 bases aligning to TRBD1. CDR3 length equals 13 residues. After removal of 4 bases from V and 11 bases from J, the junction contained 11 bases not matched to a gene. The V gene's germline CDR1 is DFQATT and CDR2 SNEGSKA (reference sequence). CDR3 in DNA: TGCAGTGCTACTAGGGAACGGGACAGCAAGCAGTTCTTC. It is translated as CSATRERDSKQFF.

This clonotype has ten or more counts. Here the CDR3 reads CASSRGTETQYF. The CDR3 DNA reads as TGTGCCAGCAGTCGGGGGACGGAGACCCAGTACTTC. The chain employs TRBV2 and TRBJ2-5, with D possibly being TRBD2 (6 bases). Germline V lookup: CDR1 SNHLY, CDR2 FYNNEI. Trimming removed 5 bases at V and 5 bases at J, with 9 bases between. This CDR3 has 12 amino acids.

The chain carries TRBV6-1 and TRBJ2-1; D may be TRBD2 (6 bases). V lost 8 bases, J lost 0 bases, and 14 bases lay in between. The CDR3 sequence is 15 residues long. The germline CDR1 and CDR2 sequences are MNHNS and SASEGT. CDR3 residues: CASHPGTSSYNEQFF. The CDR3 DNA sequence: TGTGCCAGCCACCCCGGGACTTCCTCCTACAATGAGCAGTTCTTC.

This clonotype was counted a few times. The rearrangement joins TRBV4-3 to TRBJ1-2; TRBD1 might be the D (5 bases). The CDR3 is 15 amino acids. CDR1 and CDR2 from the germline V gene are LGHNA and YSLEER. V was clipped by 3 bases and J by 5 bases, with 16 bases between them. The DNA of the CDR3 is TGCGCCAGCAGCCAGGCCGACAGCCACGATTATGGCTACACCTTC. Its protein product is CASSQADSHDYGYTF.

This clonotype occurred a few times. The genes are TRBV5-1 and TRBJ2-2; 9 bases are a match to TRBD2. Per the germline V gene, CDR1 is SGHRS and CDR2 is YFSETQ. With 4 bases clipped from V and 7 bases from J, the junction kept 8 bases outside the gene matches. The CDR3 runs 15 residues. CDR3 sequence (DNA): TGCGCCAGCAGCCCCTCCGGGACTAGCAGCGGGGAGCTGTTTTTT. Encoded protein: CASSPSGTSSGELFF.

This clonotype was counted between two and nine times. V usage is TRBV5-1 and J usage is TRBJ2-2; the D gene could be TRBD1 or TRBD2 (5 bases each). Trimming left V 5 bases short and J 4 bases short, with 12 bases between. CDR1 and CDR2 from the germline V gene are SGHRS and YFSETQ. This CDR3 contains 14 residues. In DNA form, the CDR3 reads TGCGCCAGCAGTCGCCGGGACCTCACCGGGGAGCTGTTTTTT. This gives the protein CASSRRDLTGELFF.

The CDR3 spells CSAQVFRNQPQHF. CDR3 DNA: TGCAGTGCTCAGGTTTTTCGGAATCAGCCCCAGCATTTT. The rearrangement uses TRBV20-1 and TRBJ1-5; D unresolved. V lost 5 bases and J lost 4, with 12 bases in between. The CDR3 has 13 residues. CDR1 is DFQATT and CDR2 is SNEGSKA in the germline V gene (reference sequence).

Only a few counts were recorded for this clonotype. The chain recombines TRBV4-3 with TRBJ2-2, with TRBD2 matching 7 bases. Germline V gives CDR1 LGHNA, CDR2 YSLEER. After removal of 3 bases from V and 8 bases from J, the junction contained 6 bases not matched to a gene. The CDR3 runs 14 residues. This chain's CDR3 is CASSHPGGTGELFF. The CDR3 DNA reads TGCGCCAGCAGCCACCCGGGGGGAACGGGGGAGCTGTTTTTT.

There are a few counts of this clonotype. V is TRBV11-3 and J is TRBJ2-2, with 8 bases identical to TRBD1. V shed 4 bases, J shed 7 bases, and the junction held 2 bases outside the gene matches. The CDR3 length is 13 residues. Germline CDR1 SGHNT, CDR2 YENEEA. CDR3 DNA: TGTGCCAGCAGCTACAGGGGGAACGGGGAGCTGTTTTTT. Translating it yields CASSYRGNGELFF.

The V and J genes are TRBV27 and TRBJ2-7; the D is unclear. The CDR3 totals 13 residues. Trimming took 3 bases from V and 6 from J, leaving 12 bases between them. Germline V gives CDR1 MNHEY, CDR2 SMNVEV (reference sequence). The CDR3 region has the DNA TGTGCCAGCAGTTTCGGCACTTTGGGCGAGCAGTACTTC. It codes for CASSFGTLGEQYF.

This sequence joins TRBV10-3 and TRBJ1-1; possibly TRBD1 for D (5 bases). CDR3 length: 13 amino acids. With 3 bases removed from V and 3 bases from J, the gap between germline ends came to 8 bases. CDR1 and CDR2 (germline): ENHRY, SYGVKD. CDR3 sequence (DNA): TGTGCCATCAGTGAAAAGGGGCACACTGAAGCTTTCTTT. It is translated as CAISEKGHTEAFF.

This CDR3 reads CASSLVGSSNTGELFF. CDR3 nucleotides: TGTGCCAGCAGCTTAGTTGGCAGTTCGAACACCGGGGAGCTGTTTTTT. This chain joins TRBV7-2 and TRBJ2-2, with no clear D. Trimming cost V 1 base and J 0 bases, with 9 bases left between them. The germline V gene has CDR1 SGHTA and CDR2 FQGNSA. This CDR3 has 16 residues.

The rearrangement links TRBV6-5 to TRBJ1-2, with TRBD1 matching 9 bases. Unmatched junction bases numbered 6, after V lost 5 bases and J lost 5 bases. The CDR3 runs 14 residues. Germline CDR1 MNHEY, CDR2 SVGAGI. CDR3 DNA: TGTGCCAGCAGTGCGGGGACAGGGATATATGGCTACACCTTC. Translation gives CASSAGTGIYGYTF.

The chain recombines TRBV5-6 with TRBJ2-7; D possibly corresponds to TRBD2 (7 bases). Trimming stripped 4 bases from V and 7 bases from J, with 21 bases between. Looked up from germline, CDR1 is SGHDT and CDR2 is YYEEEE. The CDR3 extends over 15 amino acids. The DNA of the CDR3 is TGTGCCAGCAGCCCCCGTCCTCGGGGGGCGTTAGAGCAGTACTTC. This codes for CASSPRPRGALEQYF.

This rearrangement joins TRBV6-6 to TRBJ1-1, with D maybe TRBD1 (5 bases). Trimming cost V 7 bases and J 0 bases, with 12 bases left between them. This CDR3 has 14 amino acids. Per the germline V gene, CDR1 is MNHNY and CDR2 is SVGAGI (reference sequence). DNA for the CDR3: TGTGCCAGCACCCCGGGGGTTATGAACACTGAAGCTTTCTTT. Its protein product is CASTPGVMNTEAFF.

This clonotype has more than one count but fewer than ten. This chain joins TRBV28 and TRBJ1-2; the D is unclear. The V end was cut by 5 bases, the J end by 4 bases, with 8 bases between. The germline V gene encodes CDR1 MDHEN and CDR2 SYDVKM. The CDR3 runs to 12 residues. The CDR3 DNA is TGTGCCAGCAGTCCGGAGTCCTATGGCTACACCTTC. It encodes CASSPESYGYTF.

This chain connects TRBV18 to TRBJ2-3; D unresolved. The CDR3 length is 14 residues. Trimming stripped 8 bases from V and 11 bases from J, with 23 bases between. Per germline, CDR1 KGHSH and CDR2 LQKENI. CDR3 nucleotides: TGTGCCAGCACCTCCGGCGGTGGGGTTCTACGGCAGTATTTT. Amino acids: CASTSGGGVLRQYF.

The V gene is TRBV4-3, the J gene TRBJ2-3, with D maybe TRBD2 (5 bases). CDR3 size: 16 residues. CDR1 is LGHNA and CDR2 is YSLEER in the germline V gene. V was pared by 1 base and J by 3 bases, with 14 bases between. The CDR3 bases are TGCGCCAGCAGCCAAGTGCCTAGCCCCGGGACAGATACGCAGTATTTT. It yields the protein CASSQVPSPGTDTQYF.

This clonotype was detected only once. In nucleotides, the CDR3 is TGTGCCAGCAGCGTACGGACAGGGGGCAACTATGGCTACACCTTC. This sequence encodes CASSVRTGGNYGYTF. The chain joins TRBV9 to TRBJ1-2, with 11 bases that match TRBD1. V gave up 1 base and J gave up 2 bases; unmatched junction bases: 1. This CDR3 contains 15 residues. Per germline, CDR1 SGDLS and CDR2 YYNGEE.

The CDR3 DNA reads as TGTGCCAGCAGCTTAGCTCCTGGAAACACCATATATTTT. This codes for CASSLAPGNTIYF. The V and J genes are TRBV7-2 and TRBJ1-3; D not resolved. The V gene lost 0 bases and the J gene lost 2 bases, with 2 bases spanning the gap. The CDR3 runs 13 residues. Germline V CDR1 and CDR2: SGHTA, FQGNSA.

The sample holds a few counts of this clonotype. V usage is TRBV6-1 and J usage is TRBJ2-4; D unresolved. The CDR3 is made up of 19 amino acids. Germline-derived CDR1 and CDR2 are MNHNS and SASEGT. The V and J ends lost 6 bases and 3 bases respectively, with 27 bases between them. Here the CDR3 DNA reads TGTGCCAGCAGGGGCCCTACTGACACTTTTACGCTCCTCAAAAACATTCAGTACTTC. Residues: CASRGPTDTFTLLKNIQYF.

The CDR3 protein is CAIRDNNYNEQFF. In DNA, the CDR3 is TGTGCCATCCGGGACAACAACTACAATGAGCAGTTCTTC. This chain connects TRBV10-3 to TRBJ2-1; D might be TRBD1 (6 bases). CDR1 and CDR2 from the germline V gene are ENHRY and SYGVKD. This CDR3 contains 13 residues. Trimming pared 8 bases from V and 3 bases from J, leaving 11 bases between.

This clonotype was detected a few times. The rearrangement joins TRBV27 to TRBJ1-5; 9 nucleotides match TRBD1. The CDR3 spans 17 residues. Germline assignment: CDR1 MNHEY and CDR2 SMNVEV (reference sequence). With V trimmed by 5 bases and J by 5 bases, 13 bases remained unmatched. Written as DNA, the CDR3 is TGTGCCAGCAGTCCGATCCGAGGACAGGGGTACCATCAGCCCCAGCATTTT. Translated: CASSPIRGQGYHQPQHF.

CDR3 region: CASSLTGSGQETQYF. In DNA, the CDR3 is TGCGCCAGCAGCTTGACGGGGTCGGGGCAAGAGACCCAGTACTTC. V gene TRBV5-1 combines with J gene TRBJ2-5; TRBD2 might be the D (5 bases). This CDR3 spans 15 amino acids. Germline CDR1 is SGHRS and CDR2 is YFSETQ. V was trimmed by 1 base and J by 2 bases, leaving 12 bases between them.

This chain uses TRBV29-1 with TRBJ2-3; D unresolved. Germline CDR1 SQVTM, CDR2 ANQGSEA. V lost 5 bases to trimming and J lost 2 bases, with 14 bases between them. This CDR3 spans 14 amino acids. The CDR3 sequence: CSVWSGTPTDTQYF. The CDR3 nucleotides are TGCAGCGTTTGGTCCGGAACCCCCACAGATACGCAGTATTTT.

The chain carries TRBV6-2 or TRBV6-3 and TRBJ2-7; 12 bases fit TRBD2. The CDR3 is 15 amino acids. In germline, CDR1 is MNHEY, CDR2 SVGEGT. V lost 5 bases, J lost 2 bases, and 4 bases stayed unmatched. The CDR3 sequence is CASSRLAGAPYEQYF. In DNA, the CDR3 is TGTGCCAGCAGTCGACTAGCGGGGGCCCCCTACGAGCAGTACTTC.